One T cell receptor (beta chain) is described in this entry. What it binds is unknown. These data originate in a study of blood T cells in healthy people across ages. General study findings and limits: Strong correlation existed between TCR beta diversity and naive T cell percentage. More naive CD4+ cells and higher diversity were found in long-lived than in aged donors.

Deletions cut 6 bases from V and 3 bases from J, with 16 bases between. The CDR3 runs 15 residues. Germline CDR1 and CDR2: SNHLY and FYNNEI. Using a J-beta primer mix together with a sample-barcoded 5' primer, a second PCR was run for roughly 6 to 11 cycles. One entry per CDR3 protein results from TCRdb running MiXCR on the 5' RACE reads. The table lists approximately 800,000 distinct CDR3 sequences, about 53% of them singletons, with around 41% in the top ten. The specimen was blood. The receptor comes from a man older than 75 in good health. The chain combines TRBV2 with TRBJ2-3, with D tentatively TRBD2 (6 bases). CDR3 in amino acids: CASRNTGTVTDTQYF. The DNA of the CDR3 is TGTGCCAGCAGAAATACCGGGACTGTTACAGATACGCAGTATTTT.